This T cell receptor beta chain derives from a study of cytomegalovirus exposure and HLA in healthy donors. This CDR3 has 15 residues. J was trimmed by 1 base and V by 2 bases; bases with no gene match: 1. From germline, CDR1 is SGHTA and CDR2 FQGNSA. A word on this clone: Other DNA sequences of this sample code for an identical CDR3.

60 Vbeta and 13 Jbeta primers were used in PCR. Sequencing was performed with immunoSEQ multiplex PCR; in TCRdb, only in-frame clones are kept and a portion is missing. The table has around 110,000 clones, 70% to 80% seen once. This sequence was found in a female donor in good health and CMV-seronegative. This sequence joins TRBV7-2 and TRBJ2-7, with 11 bases aligning to TRBD2. Input material: PBMCs. This chain's CDR3 is CASSLTSGSSYEQYF. The DNA of the CDR3 is TGTGCCAGCAGCTTAACTAGCGGGAGTTCCTACGAGCAGTACTTC.